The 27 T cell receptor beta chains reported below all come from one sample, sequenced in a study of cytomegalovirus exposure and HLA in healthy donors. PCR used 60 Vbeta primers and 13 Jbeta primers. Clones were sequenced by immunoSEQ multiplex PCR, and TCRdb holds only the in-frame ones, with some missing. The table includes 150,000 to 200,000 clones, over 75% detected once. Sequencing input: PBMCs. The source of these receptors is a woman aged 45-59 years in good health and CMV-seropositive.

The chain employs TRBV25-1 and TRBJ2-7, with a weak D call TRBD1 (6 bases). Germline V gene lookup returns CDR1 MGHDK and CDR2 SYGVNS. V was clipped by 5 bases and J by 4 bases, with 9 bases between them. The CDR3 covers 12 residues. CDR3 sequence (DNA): TGTGCCAGCAGTCCAGGGGTGTACGAGCAGTACTTC. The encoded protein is CASSPGVYEQYF.

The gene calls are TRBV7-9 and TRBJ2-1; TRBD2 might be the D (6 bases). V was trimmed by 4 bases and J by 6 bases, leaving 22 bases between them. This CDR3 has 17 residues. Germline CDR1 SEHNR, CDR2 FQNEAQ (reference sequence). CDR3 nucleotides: TGTGCCAGCAGCTCTAGCGTCGTGGGGCCCAAAAGCAATGAGCAGTTCTTC. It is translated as CASSSSVVGPKSNEQFF. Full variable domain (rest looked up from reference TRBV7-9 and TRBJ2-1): DTGVSQNPRHKITKRGQNVTFRCDPISEHNRLYWYRQTLGQGPEFLTYFQNEAQLEKSRLLSDRFSAERPKGSFSTLEIQRTEQGDSAMYLCASSSSVVGPKSNEQFFGPGTRLTVL.

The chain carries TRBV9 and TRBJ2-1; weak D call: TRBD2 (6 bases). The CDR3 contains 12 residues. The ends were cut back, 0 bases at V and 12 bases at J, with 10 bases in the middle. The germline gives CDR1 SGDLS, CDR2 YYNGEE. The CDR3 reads CASSVVGGRQFF. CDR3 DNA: TGTGCCAGCAGCGTAGTGGGGGGAAGGCAGTTCTTC.

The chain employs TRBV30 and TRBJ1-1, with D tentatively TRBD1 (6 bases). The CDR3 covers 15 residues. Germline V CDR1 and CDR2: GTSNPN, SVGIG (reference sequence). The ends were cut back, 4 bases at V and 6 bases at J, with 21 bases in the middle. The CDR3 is CAWTPTAGALAEAFF. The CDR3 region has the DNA TGTGCCTGGACCCCCACGGCGGGGGCTCTGGCTGAAGCTTTCTTT.

DNA of the CDR3: TGCGCCAGCAGCCAAGATACAGGGGGGGGGAACACCGGGGAGCTGTTTTTT. It is translated as CASSQDTGGGNTGELFF. This chain links TRBV4-3 with TRBJ2-2; D is possibly TRBD1 (8 bases). From germline, CDR1 is LGHNA and CDR2 YSLEER. CDR3 length: 17 residues. Trimming pared 0 bases from V and 1 base from J, leaving 12 bases between.

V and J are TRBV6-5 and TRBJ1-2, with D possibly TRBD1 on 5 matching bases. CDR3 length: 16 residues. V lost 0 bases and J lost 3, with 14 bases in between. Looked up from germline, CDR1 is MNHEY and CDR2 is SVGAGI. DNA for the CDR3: TGTGCCAGCAGTTACTCCTACTCCGACAGATACTATGGCTACACCTTC. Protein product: CASSYSYSDRYYGYTF.

The chain's CDR3 is CASSQVSSGPTDTQYF. Here the CDR3 DNA reads TGTGCCAGCAGCCAAGTTTCTAGCGGCCCCACAGATACGCAGTATTTT. The rearrangement uses TRBV4-2 and TRBJ2-3, with 7 bases identical to TRBD2. The CDR3 is 16 residues long. The germline V gene has CDR1 LGHNA and CDR2 YNFKEQ. J lost 2 bases, V lost 1 base, and 6 bases had no gene match.

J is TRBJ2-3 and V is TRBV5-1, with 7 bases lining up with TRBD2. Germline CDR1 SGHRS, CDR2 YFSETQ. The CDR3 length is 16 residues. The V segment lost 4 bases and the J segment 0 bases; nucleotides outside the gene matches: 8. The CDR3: CASSTLLLASTDTQYF. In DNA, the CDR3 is TGCGCCAGCAGCACCCTATTACTAGCGAGCACAGATACGCAGTATTTT. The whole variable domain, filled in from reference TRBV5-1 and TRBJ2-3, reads KAGVTQTPRYLIKTRGQQVTLSCSPISGHRSVSWYQQTPGQGLQFLFEYFSETQRNKGNFPGRFSGRQFSNSRSEMNVSTLELGDSALYLCASSTLLLASTDTQYFGPGTRLTVL.

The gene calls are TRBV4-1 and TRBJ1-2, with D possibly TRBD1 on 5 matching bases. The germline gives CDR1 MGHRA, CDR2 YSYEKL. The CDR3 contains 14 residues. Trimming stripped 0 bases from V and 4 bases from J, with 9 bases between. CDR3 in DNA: TGCGCCAGCAGCCAAGAGACAGTGACCTATGGCTACACCTTC. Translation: CASSQETVTYGYTF.

The CDR3: CASSPRQGANTEAFF. The DNA of the CDR3 is TGCGCCAGCAGCCCCAGACAGGGGGCTAACACTGAAGCTTTCTTT. The chain carries TRBV5-1 and TRBJ1-1; the match to TRBD1 covers 10 bases. Trimming removed 4 bases from V and 2 bases from J; junction bases left unmatched: 5. From germline, CDR1 is SGHRS and CDR2 YFSETQ. This CDR3 has 15 amino acids.

CDR3 in amino acids: CASSLDGNSYSNQPQHF. The CDR3 DNA is TGTGCCAGCAGCTTGGACGGGAACAGTTATAGCAATCAGCCCCAGCATTTT. J is TRBJ1-5 and V is TRBV5-6; D unclear. In germline, CDR1 is SGHDT, CDR2 YYEEEE. CDR3 length: 17 amino acids. Trimming cost V 0 bases and J 0 bases, with 13 bases left between them.

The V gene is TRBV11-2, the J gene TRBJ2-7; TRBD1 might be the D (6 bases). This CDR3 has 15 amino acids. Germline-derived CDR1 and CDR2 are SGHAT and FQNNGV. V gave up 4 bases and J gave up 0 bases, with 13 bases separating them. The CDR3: CASSSTQGSSYEQYF. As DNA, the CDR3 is TGTGCCAGCAGCTCCACCCAGGGGTCCTCCTACGAGCAGTACTTC.

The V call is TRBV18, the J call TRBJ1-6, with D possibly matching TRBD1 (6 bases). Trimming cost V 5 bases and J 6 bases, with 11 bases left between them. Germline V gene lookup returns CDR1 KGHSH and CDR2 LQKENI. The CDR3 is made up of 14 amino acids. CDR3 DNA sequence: TGTGCCAGCTCAATCGCAGGGGCTAATTCACCCCTCCACTTT. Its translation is CASSIAGANSPLHF.

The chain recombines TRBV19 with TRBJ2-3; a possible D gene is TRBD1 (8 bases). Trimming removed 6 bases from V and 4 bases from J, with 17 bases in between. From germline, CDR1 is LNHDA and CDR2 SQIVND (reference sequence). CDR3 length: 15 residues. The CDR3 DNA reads TGTGCCAGTAGGCGGACAGGGAGGGGTCCAGATACGCAGTATTTT. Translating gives CASRRTGRGPDTQYF.

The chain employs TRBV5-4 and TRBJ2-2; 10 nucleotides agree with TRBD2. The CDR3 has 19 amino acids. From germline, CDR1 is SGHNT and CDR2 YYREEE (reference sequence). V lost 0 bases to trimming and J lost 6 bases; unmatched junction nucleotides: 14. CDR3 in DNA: TGTGCCAGCAGCTTGGGAACTAAGACCGGGACTAGCGTTCCCGGGGAGCTGTTTTTT. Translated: CASSLGTKTGTSVPGELFF.

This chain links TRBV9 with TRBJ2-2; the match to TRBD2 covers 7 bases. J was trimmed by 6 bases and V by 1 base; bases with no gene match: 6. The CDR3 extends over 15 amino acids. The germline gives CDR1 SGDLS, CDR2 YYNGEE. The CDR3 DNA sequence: TGTGCCAGCAGCGTAAGGACTAGAGGCGCCGGGGAGCTGTTTTTT. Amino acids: CASSVRTRGAGELFF.

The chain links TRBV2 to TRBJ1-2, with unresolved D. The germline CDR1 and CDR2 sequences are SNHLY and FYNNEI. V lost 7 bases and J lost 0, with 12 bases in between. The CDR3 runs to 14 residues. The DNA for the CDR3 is TGTGCCAGCATAGATGACACAGCTAACTATGGCTACACCTTC. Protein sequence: CASIDDTANYGYTF.

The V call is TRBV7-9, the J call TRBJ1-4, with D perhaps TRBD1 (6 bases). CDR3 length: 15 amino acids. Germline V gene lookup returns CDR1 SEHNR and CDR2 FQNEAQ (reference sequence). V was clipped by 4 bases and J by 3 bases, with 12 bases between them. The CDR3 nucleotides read TGTGCCAGCAGCTCTGGGGGCAGCTCTAATGAAAAACTGTTTTTT. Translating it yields CASSSGGSSNEKLFF.

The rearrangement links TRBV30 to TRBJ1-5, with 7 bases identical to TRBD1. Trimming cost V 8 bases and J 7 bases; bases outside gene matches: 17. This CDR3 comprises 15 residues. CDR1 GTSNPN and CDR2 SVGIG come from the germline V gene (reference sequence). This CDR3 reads CAPQRGQESGQPQHF. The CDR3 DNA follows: TGTGCCCCCCAAAGGGGGCAGGAATCAGGACAGCCCCAGCATTTT.

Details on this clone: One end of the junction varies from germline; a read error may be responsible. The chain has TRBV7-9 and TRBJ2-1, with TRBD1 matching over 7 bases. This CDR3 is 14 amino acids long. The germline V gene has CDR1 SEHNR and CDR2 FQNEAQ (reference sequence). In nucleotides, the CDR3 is TGTGCCAGCGGCTTTGACAGGGTCTACAATGAGCAGTTCTTC. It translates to CASGFDRVYNEQFF.

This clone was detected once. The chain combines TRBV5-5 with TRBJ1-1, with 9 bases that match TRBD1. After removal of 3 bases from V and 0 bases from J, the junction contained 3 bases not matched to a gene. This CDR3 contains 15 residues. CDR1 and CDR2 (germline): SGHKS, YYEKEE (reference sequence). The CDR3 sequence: CASSWGQGVNTEAFF. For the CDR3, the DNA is TGTGCCAGCAGCTGGGGACAGGGTGTGAACACTGAAGCTTTCTTT. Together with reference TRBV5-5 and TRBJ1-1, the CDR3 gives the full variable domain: DAGVTQSPTHLIKTRGQQVTLRCSPISGHKSVSWYQQVLGQGPQFIFQYYEKEERGRGNFPDRFSARQFPNYSSELNVNALLLGDSALYLCASSWGQGVNTEAFFGQGTRLTVV.

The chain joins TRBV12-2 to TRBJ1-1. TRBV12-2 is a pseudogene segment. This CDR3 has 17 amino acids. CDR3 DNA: TGTGCAAGTCGCTTACTTGACTCAGGAGGTGGGAGCACTGAAGCTTTCTTT. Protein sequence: CASRLLDSGGGSTEAFF.

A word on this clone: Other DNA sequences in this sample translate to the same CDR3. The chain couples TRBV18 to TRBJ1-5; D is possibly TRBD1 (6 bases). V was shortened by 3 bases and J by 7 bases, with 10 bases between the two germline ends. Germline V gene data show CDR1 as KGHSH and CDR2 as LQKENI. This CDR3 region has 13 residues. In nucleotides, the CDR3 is TGTGCCAGCTCACCCGACAGGAACCAGCCCCAGCATTTT. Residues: CASSPDRNQPQHF.

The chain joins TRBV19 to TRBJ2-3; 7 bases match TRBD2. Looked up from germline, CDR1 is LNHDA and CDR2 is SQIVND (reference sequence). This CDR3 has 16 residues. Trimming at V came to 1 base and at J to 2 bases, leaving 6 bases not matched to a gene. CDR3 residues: CASSIGLSGNTDTQYF. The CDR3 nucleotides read TGTGCCAGTAGTATAGGGCTGAGCGGGAACACAGATACGCAGTATTTT. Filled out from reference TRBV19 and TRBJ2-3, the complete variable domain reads DGGITQSPKYLFRKEGQNVTLSCEQNLNHDAMYWYRQDPGQGLRLIYYSQIVNDFQKGDIAEGYSVSREKKESFPLTVTSAQKNPTAFYLCASSIGLSGNTDTQYFGPGTRLTVL.

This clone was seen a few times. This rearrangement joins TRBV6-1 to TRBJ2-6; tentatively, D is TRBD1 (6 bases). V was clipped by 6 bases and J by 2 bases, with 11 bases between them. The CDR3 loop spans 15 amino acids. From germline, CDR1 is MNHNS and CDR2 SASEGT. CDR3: CASSSTGTGANVLTF. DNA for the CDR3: TGTGCCAGCAGCTCAACAGGGACTGGGGCCAACGTCCTGACTTTC.

CDR3: CASSQKQGYEQYF. As DNA, the CDR3 is TGCGCCAGCAGCCAAAAACAGGGCTACGAGCAGTACTTC. The chain links TRBV4-3 to TRBJ2-5, with D perhaps TRBD1 (6 bases). TRBJ2-7 matches the DNA end more closely, so the J call is doubtful. This CDR3 has 13 residues. Per the germline V gene, CDR1 is LGHNA and CDR2 is YSLEER.

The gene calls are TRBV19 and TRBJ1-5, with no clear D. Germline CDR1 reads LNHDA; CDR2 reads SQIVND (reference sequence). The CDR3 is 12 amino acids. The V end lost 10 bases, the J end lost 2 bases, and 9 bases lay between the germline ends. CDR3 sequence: CATRRGNQPQHF. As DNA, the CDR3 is TGTGCCACCAGGCGGGGCAATCAGCCCCAGCATTTT.